What follows are 14 T cell receptor beta chains derived from one specimen sequenced in a study of T cells in localized non-small cell lung cancer. TCRdb keeps only in-frame clones here, not all; method: immunoSEQ multiplex PCR. Among fewer than 40,000 clones listed, roughly 87% were seen once. The source was peripheral blood mononuclear cells, collected before any cancer treatment. The receptors shown here come from a man aged 35-69 years with stage III lung adenocarcinoma.

The rearrangement uses TRBV7-6 and TRBJ2-3; D remains ambiguous. The length of the CDR3 is 15 residues. CDR1 and CDR2 (germline): SGHVS, FNYEAQ. V lost 4 bases and J lost 4, with 15 bases in between. The CDR3 loop is CASSSSSALPDTQYF. CDR3 DNA: TGTGCCAGCAGCTCCAGCTCCGCCCTACCAGATACGCAGTATTTT.

The CDR3 spells CASGHRNNSPLHF. Written as DNA, the CDR3 is TGTGCCTCGGGACACCGAAATAATTCACCCCTCCACTTT. The chain is built from TRBV30 and TRBJ1-6; possible D gene TRBD1, 6 bases. Germline values: CDR1 GTSNPN, CDR2 SVGIG (reference sequence). Trimming removed 7 bases from V and 5 bases from J, with 12 bases in between. The CDR3 has 13 amino acids. Looking up the rest from reference TRBV30 and TRBJ1-6 gives the full variable domain: SQTIHQWPATLVQPVGSPLSLECTVEGTSNPNLYWYRQAAGRGLQLLFYSVGIGQISSEVPQNLSASRPQDRQFILSSKKLLLSDSGFYLCASGHRNNSPLHFGNGTRLTVT.

Points on this clone: Other DNA sequences in the sample encode the same CDR3. This chain joins TRBV5-4 and TRBJ2-5; weak D call: TRBD1 (5 bases). Looked up from germline, CDR1 is SGHNT and CDR2 is YYREEE (reference sequence). This CDR3 region has 13 residues. V gave up 0 bases and J gave up 5 bases, with 8 bases separating them. This CDR3 is CASSLGGVETQYF. In DNA form, the CDR3 reads TGTGCCAGCAGCTTGGGGGGCGTGGAGACCCAGTACTTC.

This chain uses TRBV28 with TRBJ2-6, with D unclear. The V end lost 8 bases, the J end lost 0 bases, and 11 bases lay between the germline ends. Germline CDR1 is MDHEN and CDR2 is SYDVKM. The CDR3 covers 15 residues. The CDR3 is CASRRLDSGANVLTF. CDR3 coding DNA: TGTGCCAGCCGACGATTAGACTCTGGGGCCAACGTCCTGACTTTC. The full variable domain, in which reference TRBV28 and TRBJ2-6 provide the parts outside the CDR3, is DVKVTQSSRYLVKRTGEKVFLECVQDMDHENMFWYRQDPGLGLRLIYFSYDVKMKEKGDIPEGYSVSREKKERFSLILESASTNQTSMYLCASRRLDSGANVLTFGAGSRLTVL.

The rearrangement joins TRBV27 to TRBJ1-3, with no clear D. Germline CDR1 reads MNHEY; CDR2 reads SMNVEV (reference sequence). The CDR3 totals 11 residues. V lost 8 bases to trimming and J lost 3 bases, with 5 bases between them. The CDR3 DNA reads as TGTGCCAGCCATATTGGAAACACCATATATTTT. Protein product: CASHIGNTIYF.

The chain combines TRBV7-2 with TRBJ2-2; tentative D call: TRBD2 (6 bases). The germline V gene encodes CDR1 SGHTA and CDR2 FQGNSA. Between the trimmed V and J ends, which lost 3 bases and 6 bases, there was a span of 14 bases. The CDR3 consists of 15 residues. The CDR3 is CASSLVAGPAGELFF. The CDR3 DNA follows: TGTGCCAGCAGCTTGGTCGCGGGGCCCGCCGGGGAGCTGTTTTTT. The whole variable domain, remainder taken from reference TRBV7-2 and TRBJ2-2, is GAGVSQSPSNKVTEKGKDVELRCDPISGHTALYWYRQSLGQGLEFLIYFQGNSAPDKSGLPSDRFSAERTGGSVSTLTIQRTQQEDSAVYLCASSLVAGPAGELFFGEGSRLTVL.

V and J are TRBV14 and TRBJ1-5; D may be TRBD1 (5 bases). Germline values: CDR1 SGHDN, CDR2 FVKESK. This CDR3 comprises 14 residues. The V and J ends lost 4 bases and 3 bases respectively, with 10 bases between them. The CDR3, as DNA: TGTGCCAGCAGCCTGGGGGTTCCCAATCAGCCCCAGCATTTT. Translation: CASSLGVPNQPQHF.

The chain links TRBV28 to TRBJ2-1; possibly TRBD1 for D (5 bases). Per germline, CDR1 MDHEN and CDR2 SYDVKM. Trimming shortened V by 4 bases and J by 8 bases, and 18 bases separated the two germline ends. The CDR3 has 15 residues. The CDR3 loop reads CASSSPGIGFDEQFF. DNA for the CDR3: TGTGCCAGCAGTTCCCCAGGGATAGGGTTCGATGAGCAGTTCTTC.

The DNA for the CDR3 is TGTGCCAGCAGCCACACACGGATCGACAATGAGCAGTTCTTC. It specifies CASSHTRIDNEQFF. The chain couples TRBV4-2 to TRBJ2-1; D uncertain. This CDR3 comprises 14 residues. Germline lookup yields CDR1 LGHNA and CDR2 YNFKEQ. V was clipped by 3 bases and J by 5 bases, with 11 bases between them.

This clone was seen a few times. The chain joins TRBV5-1 to TRBJ1-3, with TRBD1 identical over 7 bases. CDR1 SGHRS and CDR2 YFSETQ come from the germline V gene. The CDR3 has 18 residues. V was pared by 3 bases and J by 4 bases, with 16 bases of the junction left unmatched. The CDR3 is CASSSRQGNSAWGNTIYF. CDR3 nucleotide sequence: TGCGCCAGCAGCTCAAGACAGGGAAACTCCGCTTGGGGAAACACCATATATTTT.

Written as DNA, the CDR3 is TGTGCTAGTGGTTTGGACGTCGGGGGGGTCTACAATGAGCAGTTCTTC. Protein sequence: CASGLDVGGVYNEQFF. V usage is TRBV12-5 and J usage is TRBJ2-1; the match to TRBD2 covers 8 bases. After removal of 1 base from V and 3 bases from J, the junction contained 5 bases not matched to a gene. CDR3 length equals 16 residues. Germline CDR1 reads LGHNT; CDR2 reads FRNRAP.

The chain uses TRBV19 and TRBJ1-2; D not certain. Germline V gene lookup returns CDR1 LNHDA and CDR2 SQIVND (reference sequence). V gave up 7 bases and J gave up 6 bases, with 15 bases separating them. This CDR3 region has 13 residues. The CDR3 nucleotides are TGTGCCAGTACGAGGGTCCCCATGGATGGCTACACCTTC. Protein sequence: CASTRVPMDGYTF.

This chain connects TRBV29-1 to TRBJ1-2; the D gene is possibly TRBD1 (5 bases). The CDR3 spans 14 residues. Trimming shortened V by 6 bases and J by 4 bases, and 18 bases separated the two germline ends. Germline assignment: CDR1 SQVTM and CDR2 ANQGSEA. Here the CDR3 DNA reads TGCAGCGTCGAGAAGGTAGACAGCCTCTATGGCTACACCTTC. It codes for CSVEKVDSLYGYTF.

The V and J genes are TRBV27 and TRBJ2-5; TRBD1 matches at 9 bases. This CDR3 comprises 16 residues. Germline V gene sequence: CDR1 MNHEY, CDR2 SMNVEV (reference sequence). V shed 5 bases, J shed 2 bases, and the junction held 9 bases outside the gene matches. CDR3 amino acids: CASSHYRGPQQETQYF. CDR3 in DNA: TGTGCCAGCAGTCACTACAGGGGGCCACAGCAAGAGACCCAGTACTTC.